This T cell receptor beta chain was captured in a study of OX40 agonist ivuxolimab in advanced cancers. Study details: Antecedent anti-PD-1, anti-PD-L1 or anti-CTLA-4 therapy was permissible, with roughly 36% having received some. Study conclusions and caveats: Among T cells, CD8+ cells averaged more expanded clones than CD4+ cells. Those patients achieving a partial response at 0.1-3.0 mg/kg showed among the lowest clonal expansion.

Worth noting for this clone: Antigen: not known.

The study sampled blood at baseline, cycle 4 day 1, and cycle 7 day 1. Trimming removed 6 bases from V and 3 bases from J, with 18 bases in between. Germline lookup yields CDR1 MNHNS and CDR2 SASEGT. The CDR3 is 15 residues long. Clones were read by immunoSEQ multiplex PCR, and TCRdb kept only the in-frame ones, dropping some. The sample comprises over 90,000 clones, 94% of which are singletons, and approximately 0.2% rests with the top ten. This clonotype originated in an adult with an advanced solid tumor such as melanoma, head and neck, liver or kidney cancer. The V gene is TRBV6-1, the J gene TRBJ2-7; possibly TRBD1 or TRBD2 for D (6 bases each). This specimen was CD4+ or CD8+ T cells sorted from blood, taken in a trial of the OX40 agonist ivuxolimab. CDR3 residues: CASRGGTGFLYEQYF. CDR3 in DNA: TGTGCCAGCAGGGGGGGAACAGGGTTTCTCTACGAGCAGTACTTC.